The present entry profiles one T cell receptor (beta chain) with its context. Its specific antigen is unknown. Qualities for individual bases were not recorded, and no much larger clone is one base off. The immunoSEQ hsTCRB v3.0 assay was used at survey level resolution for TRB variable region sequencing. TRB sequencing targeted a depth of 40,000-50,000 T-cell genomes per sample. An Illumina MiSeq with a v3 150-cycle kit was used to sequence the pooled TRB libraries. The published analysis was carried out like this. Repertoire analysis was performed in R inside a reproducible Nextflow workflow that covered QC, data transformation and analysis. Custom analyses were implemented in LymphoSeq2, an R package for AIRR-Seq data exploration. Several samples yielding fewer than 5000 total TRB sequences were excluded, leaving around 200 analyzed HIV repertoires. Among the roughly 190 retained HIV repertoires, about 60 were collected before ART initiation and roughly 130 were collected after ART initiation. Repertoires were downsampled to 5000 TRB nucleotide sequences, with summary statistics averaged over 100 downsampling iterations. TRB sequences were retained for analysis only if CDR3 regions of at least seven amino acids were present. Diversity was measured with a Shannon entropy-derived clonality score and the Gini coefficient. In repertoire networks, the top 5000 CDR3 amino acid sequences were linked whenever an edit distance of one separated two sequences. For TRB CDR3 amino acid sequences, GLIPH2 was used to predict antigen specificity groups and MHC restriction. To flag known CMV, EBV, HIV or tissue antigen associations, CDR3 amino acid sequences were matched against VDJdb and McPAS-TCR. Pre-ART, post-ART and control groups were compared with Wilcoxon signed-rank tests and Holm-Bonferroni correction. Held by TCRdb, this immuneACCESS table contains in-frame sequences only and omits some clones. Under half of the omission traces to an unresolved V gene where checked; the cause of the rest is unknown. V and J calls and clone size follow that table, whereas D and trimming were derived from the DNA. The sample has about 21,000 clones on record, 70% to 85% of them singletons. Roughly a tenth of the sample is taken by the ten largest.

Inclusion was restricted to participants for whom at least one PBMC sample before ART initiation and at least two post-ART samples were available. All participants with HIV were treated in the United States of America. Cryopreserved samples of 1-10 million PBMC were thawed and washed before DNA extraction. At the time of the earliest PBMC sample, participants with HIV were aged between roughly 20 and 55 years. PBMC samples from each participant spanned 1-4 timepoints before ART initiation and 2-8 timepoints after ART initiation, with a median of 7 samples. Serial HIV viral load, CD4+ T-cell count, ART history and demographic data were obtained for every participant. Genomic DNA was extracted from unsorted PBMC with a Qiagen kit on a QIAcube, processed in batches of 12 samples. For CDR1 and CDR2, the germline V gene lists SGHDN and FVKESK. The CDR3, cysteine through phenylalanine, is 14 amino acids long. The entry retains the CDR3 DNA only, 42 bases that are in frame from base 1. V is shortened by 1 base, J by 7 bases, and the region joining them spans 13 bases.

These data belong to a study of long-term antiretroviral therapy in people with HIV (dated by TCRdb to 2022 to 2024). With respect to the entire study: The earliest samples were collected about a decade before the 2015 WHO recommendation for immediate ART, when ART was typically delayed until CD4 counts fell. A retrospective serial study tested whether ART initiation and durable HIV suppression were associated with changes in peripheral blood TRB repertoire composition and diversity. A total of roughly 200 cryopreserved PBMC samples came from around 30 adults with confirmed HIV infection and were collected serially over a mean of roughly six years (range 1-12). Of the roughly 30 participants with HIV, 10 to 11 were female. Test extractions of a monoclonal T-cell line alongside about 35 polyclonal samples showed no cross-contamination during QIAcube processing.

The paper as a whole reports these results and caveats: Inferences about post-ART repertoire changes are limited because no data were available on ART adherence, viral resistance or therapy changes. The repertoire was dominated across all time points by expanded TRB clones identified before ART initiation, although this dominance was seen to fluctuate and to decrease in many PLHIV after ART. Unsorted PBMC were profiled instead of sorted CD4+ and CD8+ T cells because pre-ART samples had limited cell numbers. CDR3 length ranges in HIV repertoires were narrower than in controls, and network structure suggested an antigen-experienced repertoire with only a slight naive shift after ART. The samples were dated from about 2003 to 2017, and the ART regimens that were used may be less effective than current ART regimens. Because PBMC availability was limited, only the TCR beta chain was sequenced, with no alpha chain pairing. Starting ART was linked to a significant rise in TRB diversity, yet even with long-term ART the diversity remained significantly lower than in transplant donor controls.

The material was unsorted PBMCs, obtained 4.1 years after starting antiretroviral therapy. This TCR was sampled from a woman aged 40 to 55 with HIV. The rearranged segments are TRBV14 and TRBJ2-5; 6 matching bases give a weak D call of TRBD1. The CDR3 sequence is CASSQAGARGTQYF. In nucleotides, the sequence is TGTGCCAGCAGCCAAGCAGGGGCCCGGGGGACCCAGTACTTC.